These T cell receptor beta chains were read from a single sample in a study of OX40 agonist ivuxolimab in advanced cancers. Here immunoSEQ multiplex PCR was the method, and the copy in TCRdb shows in-frame clones only, minus some. Altogether under 55,000 clones are present, 80% to 90% being singletons, with the ten largest covering roughly 2.2%. Here the sequenced sample was CD4+ or CD8+ T cells sorted from blood, taken in a trial of the OX40 agonist ivuxolimab. These receptors all come from an adult with an advanced solid tumor such as melanoma, head and neck, liver or kidney cancer. CDR3s include the opening cysteine and the closing phenylalanine or tryptophan. The D gene is left open where the match is weak. Only some rows state a clone size, as once, few, many or a class for expanded clones.

TRBV5-4,TRBJ1-5,-,-,TGTGCCAGCAGCTTGGGCCCGGGGATGGATCAGCCCCAGCATTTT,CASSLGPGMDQPQHF
TRBV12-2,TRBJ2-5,-,-,TGTGCAAGTCGCTGTTCTTTTGGTAGAAGAAAGACCCAGTACTTC,CASRCSFGRRKTQYF
TRBV28,TRBJ2-7,-,-,TGTGCCAGCAGTTTATTCGGAGCGAGCTCCTACGAGCAGTACTTC,CASSLFGASSYEQYF
TRBV27,TRBJ2-2,-,-,TGTGCCAGCAGTTTTTTCGGCGCTGGAGGGTTAGGGGAGCTGTTTTTT,CASSFFGAGGLGELFF
TRBV7-9,TRBJ2-7,-,-,TGTGCCAGCAGCTCCGGACAGTTTAGGGACGAGCAGTACTTC,CASSSGQFRDEQYF
TRBV10-1,TRBJ2-1,TRBD2,-,TGCGCCAGCAGTAAAAGCGATAGCGGGAGCTCCTACAATGAGCAGTTCTTC,CASSKSDSGSSYNEQFF
TRBV2,TRBJ2-5,TRBD2,-,TGTGCCAGCAGAATGGGACTAGCGGGAGCACAAGAGACCCAGTACTTC,CASRMGLAGAQETQYF
TRBV15,TRBJ1-2,-,-,TGTGCCACCAGCAGACCCACGACGGGCGGCTACACCTTC,CATSRPTTGGYTF
TRBV28,TRBJ2-7,TRBD2,-,TGTGCCAGCAGTTCGTACCATAGCGGGGGGAGCTACGAGCAGTACTTC,CASSSYHSGGSYEQYF
TRBV10-1,TRBJ1-1,-,-,TGCGCCAGCAGTGACAGTAGGGGCACTGAAGCTTTCTTT,CASSDSRGTEAFF
TRBV2,TRBJ2-3,TRBD2,-,TGTGCCATCCTCCGGGGCCTTCGGGGGGGTATTTTGACTAGCACAGATACGCAGTATTTT,CAILRGLRGGILTSTDTQYF
TRBV6-6,TRBJ1-6,TRBD1,-,TGTGCCAGCAGTTCGGGGACAGGCGATAATTCACCCCTCCACTTT,CASSSGTGDNSPLHF
TRBV2,TRBJ1-4,-,-,TGTGCCAGCAGCCGCGGACAGAATGAAAAACTGTTTTTT,CASSRGQNEKLFF
TRBV10-3,TRBJ2-2,TRBD1,-,TGTGCCATCAGGACACGGGACAGGGAAGGCGGGGAGCTGTTTTTT,CAIRTRDREGGELFF
TRBV7-3,TRBJ2-7,-,-,TGTGCCAGCAGCTTACGGGACACCTACGAGCAGTACTTC,CASSLRDTYEQYF
TRBV10-3,TRBJ2-7,TRBD2,once,TGTGCCATCAGTGAGTCGAAGACTAGCGGGAGCGAGCAGTACTTC,CAISESKTSGSEQYF
TRBV6-6,TRBJ1-1,-,-,TGTGCCAGCAGTTACCCCGGAGGCACTGAAGCTTTCTTT,CASSYPGGTEAFF
TRBV6-5,TRBJ1-5,-,-,TGTGCCAGCAGTTACTCGGCGGGGACCCTCGAGTGGTCCCAGCATTTT,CASSYSAGTLEWSQHF
TRBV10-3,TRBJ2-1,-,-,TGTGCCATCAGTGGCTCTTTCGTGGGGTGGGAGCAGTTCTTC,CAISGSFVGWEQFF
TRBV10-3,TRBJ1-1,-,-,TGTGCCATCAGTGGGACCGTGGGGTTTGAAGCTTTCTTT,CAISGTVGFEAFF
TRBV9,TRBJ2-7,-,once,TGTGCCAGCAGCAGCGGCCTTAACTACGAGCAGTACTTC,CASSSGLNYEQYF
TRBV19,TRBJ2-5,-,-,TGTGCCAGTAGCCCTGGATCCTCCCAAGAGACCCAGTACTTC,CASSPGSSQETQYF